The TCR beta chain described here comes from a study of blood T cell repertoires in COVID-19. In the study overall: PBMCs, B-cell-depleted T cells, or T cells provided the cDNA or gDNA that made up the material.

Germline loops: CDR1 SEHNR, CDR2 FQNEAQ (reference sequence). CDR3 size: 14 residues. V was trimmed by 2 bases and J by 7 bases, leaving 12 bases between them. This study enrolled people aged about 18 to 100 from approximately 24 US geographic areas. Profiled with immunoSEQ multiplex PCR; TCRdb holds only in-frame clones, not every one. Of a few hundred thousand clones listed, approximately 83% were seen once; the top ten hold 3.4%. The J gene is TRBJ1-5, the V gene TRBV7-9; weak D call: TRBD1 (5 bases). Sequencing used PBMCs or T cells enriched from blood (not recorded which). The origin of this receptor is a man aged 45-65 years who had recovered from COVID-19. CDR3: CASSLLGAGQPQHF. CDR3 bases: TGTGCCAGCAGCTTACTAGGGGCAGGGCAGCCCCAGCATTTT. Together with reference TRBV7-9 and TRBJ1-5, the CDR3 gives the full variable domain: DTGVSQNPRHKITKRGQNVTFRCDPISEHNRLYWYRQTLGQGPEFLTYFQNEAQLEKSRLLSDRFSAERPKGSFSTLEIQRTEQGDSAMYLCASSLLGAGQPQHFGDGTRLSIL.